This T cell receptor beta chain was identified in a study of blood T cell repertoires in COVID-19. Sequenced by immunoSEQ multiplex PCR; TCRdb stores in-frame clones only, minus some. Among some 510,000 clones, around 87% were seen once, and the ten largest hold around 1.9%. This clone was seen a few times. This sequence was found in a woman aged 40 to 49 who had recovered from COVID-19. The sample comprised PBMCs or T cells enriched from blood (not recorded which).

The CDR3 sequence is CASSFQELNTEAFF. The CDR3 DNA reads TGTGCCAGTAGTTTTCAGGAACTGAACACTGAAGCTTTCTTT. V is TRBV19 and J is TRBJ1-1; D not resolved. Trimming took 5 bases from V and 0 from J, leaving 10 bases between them. CDR1 LNHDA and CDR2 SQIVND come from the germline V gene (reference sequence). This CDR3 has 14 amino acids.